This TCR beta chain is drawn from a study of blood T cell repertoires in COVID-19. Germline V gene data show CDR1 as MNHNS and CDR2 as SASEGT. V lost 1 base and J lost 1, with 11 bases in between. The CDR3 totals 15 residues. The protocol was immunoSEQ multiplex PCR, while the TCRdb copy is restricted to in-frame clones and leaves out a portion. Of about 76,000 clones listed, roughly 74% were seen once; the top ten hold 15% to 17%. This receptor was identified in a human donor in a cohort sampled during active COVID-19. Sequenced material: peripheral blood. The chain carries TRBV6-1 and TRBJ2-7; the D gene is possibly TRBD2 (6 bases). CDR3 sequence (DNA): TGTGCCAGCAGTGAAGTCGTTGGGGGGTCCTACGAGCAGTACTTC. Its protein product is CASSEVVGGSYEQYF.